This T cell receptor beta chain emerged from a study of T cell changes during pregnancy in multiple sclerosis. This clone was counted between two and nine times. Here immunoSEQ multiplex PCR was the method, and the copy in TCRdb shows in-frame clones only, minus some. This sample has over 80,000 clones, with 85% to 95% found just once. Germline CDR1 reads SGHRS; CDR2 reads YFSETQ. The junction had 8 bases not matched to a gene; V was cut back by 1 base and J by 10 bases. The CDR3 runs 15 residues. The material was peripheral blood, obtained in the third trimester of pregnancy. The rearrangement uses TRBV5-1 and TRBJ2-1; 10 nucleotides line up with TRBD2. The clonotype comes from a female donor in good health, enrolled as a control in a pregnancy study. The CDR3 protein is CASSLLLAGVREQFF. CDR3 nucleotide sequence: TGCGCCAGCAGCTTGCTTCTAGCGGGAGTTAGGGAGCAGTTCTTC. Supplemented by reference TRBV5-1 and TRBJ2-1, the full variable domain reads KAGVTQTPRYLIKTRGQQVTLSCSPISGHRSVSWYQQTPGQGLQFLFEYFSETQRNKGNFPGRFSGRQFSNSRSEMNVSTLELGDSALYLCASSLLLAGVREQFFGPGTRLTVL.